The rows below give T cell receptor beta chains drawn from one sample of a study of blood T cells in healthy people across ages. TCRdb reprocessed the 5' RACE reads via MiXCR and lists one record per CDR3 protein. The sample lists about 680,000 distinct CDR3 sequences, around 48% seen once, with 30% to 35% in the top ten. Sequencing was performed on blood. These receptor sequences come from a woman aged 55-69 years in good health. Both conserved end residues are part of each CDR3.

TRBV7-9	CASSQSTEQFF
TRBV5-5	CASSFRDSSTYNEQFF
TRBV6-1	CASSPSGLGSGRDIQYF
TRBV6-2/TRBV6-3	CASSLGGTGLTNEQFF
TRBV29-1	CSVNRGTEGYTF
TRBV6-1	CASGAARTDQPQHF
TRBV28	CASSSAKGRNYNEQFF
TRBV12-3/TRBV12-4	CASHSWGGYTF
TRBV28	CASRLLGMHSPLHF
TRBV12-3/TRBV12-4	CASTTPAGGNTGELFF
TRBV4-2	CASSQEVGDANTEAFF